This T cell receptor beta chain emerged from a study of Ad26.COV2.S vaccination and SARS-CoV-2 variants. Some clones are missing from TCRdb's copy, which holds only in-frame ones; the method was immunoSEQ multiplex PCR. The data contain some 370,000 clones, about 80% of them singletons. CDR3 size: 14 residues. Germline V gene sequence: CDR1 KGHDR, CDR2 SFDVKD. Deletions cut 5 bases from V and 6 bases from J, with 13 bases between. The treatment here: about 20 received Ad26.COV2.S at low or high dose, single or two shots; five or six received placebo; per-sample allocation not given. Sampling was done on day 63 after the first vaccine or placebo injection.

The sequence was obtained from a person between 18 and 59 years old who received the Ad26.COV2.S COVID-19 vaccine or a placebo. The chain carries TRBV24-1 and TRBJ1-5; D is undetermined. Here the sequenced sample was peripheral blood, taken in a trial of Ad26.COV2.S vaccine versus placebo. The CDR3 DNA sequence: TGTGCCACCAGTGGGGCGGGTTGGGTTCAGCCCCAGCATTTT. It specifies CATSGAGWVQPQHF.